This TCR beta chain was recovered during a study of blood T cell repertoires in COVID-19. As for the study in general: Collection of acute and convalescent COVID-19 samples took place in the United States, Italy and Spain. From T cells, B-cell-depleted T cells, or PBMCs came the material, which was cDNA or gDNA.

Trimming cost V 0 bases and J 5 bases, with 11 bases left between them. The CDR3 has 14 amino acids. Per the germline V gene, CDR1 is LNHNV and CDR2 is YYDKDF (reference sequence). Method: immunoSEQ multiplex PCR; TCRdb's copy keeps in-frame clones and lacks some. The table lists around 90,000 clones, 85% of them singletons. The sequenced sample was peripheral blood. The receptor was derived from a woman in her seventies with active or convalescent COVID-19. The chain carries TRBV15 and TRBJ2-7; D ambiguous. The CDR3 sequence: CATSRDPQAHEQYF. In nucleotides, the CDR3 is TGTGCCACCAGCAGAGATCCCCAGGCCCACGAGCAGTACTTC.